Below, 31 T cell receptor beta chains from the same sample are listed, as sequenced in a study of T cells in women clearing cervical HPV infection. The method was immunoSEQ multiplex PCR; TCRdb's version includes in-frame clones alone and lacks a portion of them. The listing records roughly 20,000 clones. Sequenced material: blood buffy coat. The receptor set was obtained from a woman aged 18 to 69 with a cervical HPV16 infection that either progressed to CIN3+ or cleared (not recorded which).

Note on this clone: The read ends 3 residues early relative to the CDR3; the germline J gene fills the gap. J is TRBJ2-1 and V is TRBV5-6; 10 bases are a match to TRBD1. The junction had 1 base not matched to a gene; V was cut back by 4 bases and J by 3 bases. The CDR3 extends over 14 amino acids. Germline V gene lookup returns CDR1 SGHDT and CDR2 YYEEEE. The CDR3 DNA, read in part, is TGTGCCAGCAGCCGGACAGGGGGCTACAATGAG. Encoded protein: CASSRTGGYNE. The CDR3 reads in full as CASSRTGGYNEQFF.

On this clone itself: Coverage ceases 3 residues before the CDR3 finishes, and the germline J gene fills in the end. The chain uses TRBV20-1 and TRBJ2-5; TRBD2 agrees at 10 bases. The CDR3 spans 14 residues. The V and J ends lost 5 bases and 5 bases, in that order; junction bases with no gene match: 8. The V gene's germline CDR1 is DFQATT and CDR2 SNEGSKA (reference sequence). The part of the CDR3 DNA that was read is TGCAGTGCTCAAAGCGGGGGGGCCGGGGAGACC. Its translation is CSAQSGGAGET. The whole CDR3 protein reads CSAQSGGAGETQYF.

CDR3 DNA (partial): TGCGCCAGCACCCCCGGGACAGGAGATTCACCC. This gives the protein CASTPGTGDSP. The CDR3, in full, reads CASTPGTGDSPLHF. V and J are TRBV5-1 and TRBJ1-6, with 8 bases matching TRBD1. The read stops 3 residues short of the end of the CDR3; the missing end is completed from the germline J gene. CDR3 length equals 14 residues. V gave up 6 bases and J gave up 8 bases; unmatched junction bases: 7. Germline assignment: CDR1 SGHRS and CDR2 YFSETQ. Full variable domain (outside the CDR3, taken from reference TRBV5-1 and TRBJ1-6): KAGVTQTPRYLIKTRGQQVTLSCSPISGHRSVSWYQQTPGQGLQFLFEYFSETQRNKGNFPGRFSGRQFSNSRSEMNVSTLELGDSALYLCASTPGTGDSPLHFGNGTRLTVT.

For this clone: The CDR3 end lies 3 residues beyond the end of the read and is filled in from the germline J gene. The rearrangement uses TRBV10-3 and TRBJ1-1, with D tentatively TRBD1 (5 bases). CDR3 length equals 13 residues. Germline values: CDR1 ENHRY, CDR2 SYGVKD. V was cut by 4 bases and J by 4 bases, with 10 bases left in between. The sequenced CDR3 bases are TGTGCCATCAGTGCGGGGGGAGGCACTGAA. Its translation: CAISAGGGTE. In full, the CDR3 reads CAISAGGGTEAFF.

Concerning this clone itself: Read coverage stops 3 residues before the CDR3 terminus; the germline J gene supplies the remainder. This sequence joins TRBV2 and TRBJ2-3; D gene uncertain. Germline CDR1 and CDR2: SNHLY and FYNNEI. The CDR3 length is 14 residues. This chain's CDR3 is CASSERVFNQPQYF. CDR3 DNA, as far as it was read: TGTGCCAGCAGTGAAAGGGTCTTCAATCAGCCG. The full variable domain, completed using reference TRBV2 and TRBJ2-3, is EPEVTQTPSHQVTQMGQEVILRCVPISNHLYFYWYRQILGQKVEFLVSFYNNEISEKSEIFDDQFSVERPDGSNFTLKIRSTKLEDSAMYFCASSERVFNQPQYFGPGTRLTVL.

As for this clone: The read gets to within 3 residues of the CDR3 end, and the germline J gene fills in the rest. The chain links TRBV29-1 to TRBJ2-2, with 10 bases matching TRBD1. There are 14 residues in the CDR3. Germline V gene lookup returns CDR1 SQVTM and CDR2 ANQGSEA. The CDR3 bases that were read are TGCAGCGTGGGGACAGGGGCTGGGGCCAACGTG. This gives the protein CSVGTGAGANV. The CDR3, in full, reads CSVGTGAGANVLFF.

With regard to this clone: The CDR3 end is not reached by the read, which stops 3 residues before it; the germline J gene fills it in. This chain connects TRBV20-1 to TRBJ2-1, with TRBD2 matching 10 bases. This CDR3 region has 16 residues. Germline V gene lookup returns CDR1 DFQATT and CDR2 SNEGSKA (reference sequence). Unmatched junction bases numbered 9, after V lost 5 bases and J lost 2 bases. CDR3 DNA, as far as it was read: TGCAGTGCTCCCAAGCGGGGGGGCGGGACCTACAATGAG. Protein: CSAPKRGGGTYNE. The whole CDR3 is CSAPKRGGGTYNEQFF.

Note on this clone: The read ends 3 residues before the CDR3 terminus; that terminus is restored from the germline J gene. The J gene is TRBJ2-3, the V gene TRBV19; the match to TRBD2 covers 10 bases. The germline gives CDR1 LNHDA, CDR2 SQIVND (reference sequence). The CDR3 loop spans 17 amino acids. Trimming cost V 4 bases and J 3 bases; bases outside gene matches: 10. CDR3: CASSTPLQAGGTDTQYF. CDR3 DNA, as far as it was read: TGTGCCAGTAGTACCCCTCTCCAAGCGGGAGGGACAGATACG.

A word on this clone: The read gets to within 3 residues of the CDR3 end, and the germline J gene fills in the rest. The rearrangement links TRBV5-1 to TRBJ2-2, with D maybe TRBD1 (6 bases). V was pared by 2 bases and J by 5 bases, with 10 bases between. Germline V lookup: CDR1 SGHRS, CDR2 YFSETQ. This CDR3 is built from 14 residues. The CDR3 here is CASSLEGGTGELFF. Incomplete CDR3 DNA: TGCGCCAGCAGCTTAGAAGGGGGTACCGGGGAG.

Note on this clone: The read stops 3 residues short of the end of the CDR3; the missing end is completed from the germline J gene. This rearrangement joins TRBV7-9 to TRBJ2-3, with a tentative D call TRBD2 (5 bases). Per the germline V gene, CDR1 is SEHNR and CDR2 is FQNEAQ (reference sequence). V lost 2 bases, J lost 5 bases, and 11 bases lay in between. The CDR3 is 14 amino acids. CDR3 loop: CASSLSSAGDTQYF. CDR3 DNA, as far as it was read: TGTGCCAGCAGCTTAAGTTCGGCGGGAGATACG.

A remark on this clone: The read finishes 3 residues shy of the CDR3 end, and the germline J gene is used to complete it. This chain links TRBV5-8 with TRBJ2-2, with D unclear. The V end lost 1 base, the J end lost 5 bases, and 6 bases lay between the germline ends. CDR1 and CDR2 (germline): SGHTS, YDEGEE. CDR3 size: 13 residues. Partial CDR3 DNA: TGTGCCAGCAGCTTGATCTATACCGGGGAG. Protein: CASSLIYTGE. The whole CDR3 protein is CASSLIYTGELFF. Full variable domain (rest looked up from reference TRBV5-8 and TRBJ2-2): EAGVTQSPTHLIKTRGQQATLRCSPISGHTSVYWYQQALGLGLQFLLWYDEGEERNRGNFPPRFSGRQFPNYSSELNVNALELEDSALYLCASSLIYTGELFFGEGSRLTVL.

As to this clone: The read halts 3 residues ahead of the CDR3 end, with the missing end drawn from the germline J gene. This sequence joins TRBV20-1 and TRBJ2-1; D may be TRBD1 (7 bases). Trimming took off 4 bases at V and 3 bases at J, with 16 bases between the two ends. Germline CDR1 is DFQATT and CDR2 is SNEGSKA (reference sequence). The CDR3 has 15 residues. The CDR3 spells CSANRLQGGYNEQFF. The DNA read from the CDR3 is TGCAGTGCTAACCGACTTCAGGGGGGCTACAATGAG.

Of note for this clone: The read finishes 3 residues shy of the CDR3 end, and the germline J gene is used to complete it. V is TRBV5-4 and J is TRBJ2-7; TRBD1 matches 8 bases. This CDR3 has 15 amino acids. Germline lookup yields CDR1 SGHNT and CDR2 YYREEE (reference sequence). V gave up 5 bases and J gave up 0 bases; unmatched junction bases: 7. The CDR3 spells CASSSGTGHSYEQYF. Partial CDR3 DNA: TGTGCCAGCAGTTCCGGGACAGGTCACTCCTACGAG.

In regard to this clone: The sequence runs out 3 residues before the end of the CDR3; the remainder is reconstructed from the germline J gene. V gene TRBV20-1 combines with J gene TRBJ1-2; unclear D gene. CDR3 length: 13 residues. The germline CDR1 and CDR2 sequences are DFQATT and SNEGSKA (reference sequence). The CDR3 is CSAREAGSYGYTF. CDR3 DNA, as far as it was read: TGCAGTGCTAGAGAAGCGGGATCTTACGGC.

To note about this clone: The CDR3 end lies 3 residues beyond the end of the read and is filled in from the germline J gene. This chain joins TRBV10-3 and TRBJ2-4; D gene ambiguous. V was clipped by 2 bases and J by 9 bases, with 11 bases between them. The germline V gene has CDR1 ENHRY and CDR2 SYGVKD. The CDR3 has 13 residues. This CDR3 is CAISEDPGSIQYF. The CDR3 bases that were read are TGTGCCATCAGTGAGGACCCAGGCTCCATT.

To note about this clone: From the germline J gene comes the end of the CDR3, since the read stops 3 residues before it. V gene TRBV10-3 combines with J gene TRBJ2-2, with 12 bases matching TRBD2. Germline V CDR1 and CDR2: ENHRY, SYGVKD. The CDR3 runs 19 residues. The V and J ends lost 2 bases and 6 bases, in that order; junction bases with no gene match: 13. CDR3 in amino acids: CAISEPGLAGRCVAGELFF. Partial CDR3 DNA: TGTGCCATCAGTGAGCCTGGACTAGCGGGGAGATGCGTCGCCGGGGAG.

As for this clone: Read sequence stops 3 residues before the CDR3 end, and the germline J gene provides the missing end. The rearrangement uses TRBV5-6 and TRBJ2-5; no definite D call. The CDR3 is 13 residues long. Trimming took off 4 bases at V and 2 bases at J, with 9 bases between the two ends. Germline CDR1 SGHDT, CDR2 YYEEEE. The CDR3: CASSLTSQETQYF. The DNA read from the CDR3 is TGTGCCAGCAGCCTCACAAGTCAAGAGACC. Together with reference TRBV5-6 and TRBJ2-5, the CDR3 gives the full variable domain: DAGVTQSPTHLIKTRGQQVTLRCSPKSGHDTVSWYQQALGQGPQFIFQYYEEEERQRGNFPDRFSGHQFPNYSSELNVNALLLGDSALYLCASSLTSQETQYFGPGTRLLVL.

As concerns this clone: Read data end 3 residues before the CDR3 end; the end is taken from the germline J gene. This chain connects TRBV30 to TRBJ1-5; TRBD1 matches at 9 bases. Germline CDR1 reads GTSNPN; CDR2 reads SVGIG (reference sequence). The CDR3 spans 15 residues. Trimming cost V 3 bases and J 7 bases; bases outside gene matches: 10. The chain's CDR3 is CAWSLDRGPGQPQHF. The part of the CDR3 DNA that was read is TGTGCCTGGAGCCTGGACAGGGGCCCGGGGCAGCCC.

A note on this clone: The CDR3 end lies 3 residues beyond the end of the read and is filled in from the germline J gene. The gene calls are TRBV5-1 and TRBJ2-5; maybe TRBD1 (7 bases). CDR3 length equals 14 residues. Germline CDR1 and CDR2: SGHRS and YFSETQ. Trimming took off 4 bases at V and 5 bases at J, with 15 bases between the two ends. CDR3 DNA (partial): TGCGCCAGCAGCCCCCGGACAGGAGGGGAGACC. It is translated as CASSPRTGGET. The complete CDR3 sequence is CASSPRTGGETQYF.

The chain's CDR3 is CASSYRYQETQYF. The CDR3 bases that were read are TGTGCCAGCAGCTACCGGTACCAAGAGACC. The chain joins TRBV5-6 to TRBJ2-5; no reliable D call. Read coverage stops 3 residues before the CDR3 terminus; the germline J gene supplies the remainder. Germline V gene sequence: CDR1 SGHDT, CDR2 YYEEEE. This CDR3 region has 13 residues. Trimming cost V 3 bases and J 0 bases, with 6 bases left between them.

Turning to this clone: The read stops 3 residues short of the end of the CDR3; the missing end is completed from the germline J gene. The V call is TRBV20-1, the J call TRBJ2-7, with 8 bases matching TRBD1. Germline lookup yields CDR1 DFQATT and CDR2 SNEGSKA (reference sequence). The J segment lost 5 bases and the V segment lost 1 base, leaving 7 bases of the junction unmatched. The CDR3 is 14 amino acids. CDR3 sequence: CSARGVDRAHEQYF. The CDR3 bases that were read are TGCAGTGCTAGAGGTGTGGACAGGGCCCACGAG.

Details on this clone: The read gets to within 3 residues of the CDR3 end, and the germline J gene fills in the rest. The rearrangement uses TRBV7-9 and TRBJ1-2; D gene ambiguous. From germline, CDR1 is SEHNR and CDR2 FQNEAQ (reference sequence). The CDR3 consists of 15 residues. The CDR3 region is CASSADERGRDDYTF. CDR3 DNA, as far as it was read: TGTGCCAGCAGCGCGGACGAGCGGGGTAGGGATGAC. Filled out from reference TRBV7-9 and TRBJ1-2, the complete variable domain reads DTGVSQNPRHKITKRGQNVTFRCDPISEHNRLYWYRQTLGQGPEFLTYFQNEAQLEKSRLLSDRFSAERPKGSFSTLEIQRTEQGDSAMYLCASSADERGRDDYTFGSGTRLTVV.

CDR3 DNA (partial): TGTGCCAGCAGCTTAAACCAGGGGATGGGTTCACCC. This gives the protein CASSLNQGMGSP. The complete CDR3 protein is CASSLNQGMGSPLHF. The J gene is TRBJ1-6, the V gene TRBV7-2, with TRBD1 as a possible D gene (6 bases). The CDR3 extends 3 residues past the end of the read, so its final part is completed from the germline J gene. This CDR3 has 15 residues. The V end was cut by 2 bases, the J end by 9 bases, with 14 bases between. In germline, CDR1 is SGHTA, CDR2 FQGNSA. Drawing the rest from reference TRBV7-2 and TRBJ1-6, the complete variable domain is GAGVSQSPSNKVTEKGKDVELRCDPISGHTALYWYRQSLGQGLEFLIYFQGNSAPDKSGLPSDRFSAERTGGSVSTLTIQRTQQEDSAVYLCASSLNQGMGSPLHFGNGTRLTVT.

In the case of this clone: The read terminates 3 residues ahead of where the CDR3 ends, so the germline J gene completes it. The chain carries TRBV29-1 and TRBJ2-3; D might be TRBD2 (5 bases). Germline-derived CDR1 and CDR2 are SQVTM and ANQGSEA. CDR3 length equals 13 residues. V was cut by 1 base and J by 0 bases, with 5 bases left in between. The CDR3 region is CSVEVASTDTQYF. The DNA read from the CDR3 is TGCAGCGTTGAAGTAGCGAGCACAGATACG.

On this clone itself: The read terminates 3 residues ahead of where the CDR3 ends, so the germline J gene completes it. This rearrangement joins TRBV19 to TRBJ1-2; 9 bases are shared with TRBD1. Germline values: CDR1 LNHDA, CDR2 SQIVND (reference sequence). The CDR3 has 13 residues. CDR3: CASSRDRGYDYTF. Incomplete CDR3 DNA: TGTGCCAGTAGCAGAGACAGGGGGTACGAC.

Of note for this clone: Coverage ceases 3 residues before the CDR3 finishes, and the germline J gene fills in the end. The chain combines TRBV10-3 with TRBJ1-1; D not resolved. CDR1 is ENHRY and CDR2 is SYGVKD in the germline V gene. The CDR3 has 14 residues. Trimming pared 10 bases from V and 5 bases from J, leaving 20 bases between. The CDR3 reads CATELGRGRTEAFF. The sequenced part of the CDR3 DNA is TGTGCCACCGAACTTGGTCGGGGTCGGACTGAA.

CDR3 bases read: TGCAGCGTTGCCCCTAGGACAGCTCACTATGGC. It yields the protein CSVAPRTAHYG. The whole CDR3 is CSVAPRTAHYGYTF. J is TRBJ1-2 and V is TRBV29-1; TRBD1 might be the D (6 bases). The read terminates 3 residues ahead of where the CDR3 ends, so the germline J gene completes it. Between the trimmed V and J ends, which lost 4 bases and 3 bases, there was a span of 15 bases. The germline V gene encodes CDR1 SQVTM and CDR2 ANQGSEA. This CDR3 has 14 amino acids.

In the case of this clone: The read comes to an end 3 residues before the CDR3 does, leaving the germline J gene to fill in the end. The rearrangement links TRBV19 to TRBJ1-4, with D maybe TRBD1 (5 bases). The CDR3 consists of 14 residues. From germline, CDR1 is LNHDA and CDR2 SQIVND (reference sequence). CDR3 sequence: CASSSTGTLEKLFF. The DNA read from the CDR3 is TGTGCCAGTAGTAGCACCGGGACTCTAGAGAAA. The whole variable domain, remainder taken from reference TRBV19 and TRBJ1-4, is DGGITQSPKYLFRKEGQNVTLSCEQNLNHDAMYWYRQDPGQGLRLIYYSQIVNDFQKGDIAEGYSVSREKKESFPLTVTSAQKNPTAFYLCASSSTGTLEKLFFGSGTQLSVL.

To note about this clone: The CDR3 end is not reached by the read, which stops 3 residues before it; the germline J gene fills it in. The chain employs TRBV24-1 and TRBJ2-3, with 9 bases aligning to TRBD2. Germline values: CDR1 KGHDR, CDR2 SFDVKD. CDR3 length equals 15 residues. Trimming took 5 bases from V and 3 from J; bases not matched to a gene: 5. The CDR3 loop is CATSAPGLATDTQYF. CDR3 bases read: TGTGCCACCAGTGCACCGGGACTAGCAACAGATACG.

Worth noting for this clone: Read coverage stops 3 residues before the CDR3 terminus; the germline J gene supplies the remainder. The chain uses TRBV2 and TRBJ1-2; D gene unclear. The V gene's germline CDR1 is SNHLY and CDR2 FYNNEI. The CDR3 contains 14 residues. Incomplete CDR3 DNA: TGTGCCAGCAGGGCCTCCCAGGCCTCCTACGAC. It yields the protein CASRASQASYD. The complete CDR3 sequence is CASRASQASYDYTF. The full variable domain, in which reference TRBV2 and TRBJ1-2 provide the parts outside the CDR3, is EPEVTQTPSHQVTQMGQEVILRCVPISNHLYFYWYRQILGQKVEFLVSFYNNEISEKSEIFDDQFSVERPDGSNFTLKIRSTKLEDSAMYFCASRASQASYDYTFGSGTRLTVV.

Concerning this clone itself: The read terminates 3 residues ahead of where the CDR3 ends, so the germline J gene completes it. This chain uses TRBV5-4 with TRBJ2-5; maybe TRBD1 (6 bases). The CDR3 runs 12 residues. Trimming removed 10 bases at V and 5 bases at J, with 15 bases between. Germline V CDR1 and CDR2: SGHNT, YYREEE (reference sequence). The covered CDR3 bases are TGTGCCGGGAGACAGGACGGCGAGACC. Amino acids: CAGRQDGET. The entire CDR3 protein is CAGRQDGETQYF.